This T cell receptor (beta chain) comes out of a study of HIV-infected children after antiretroviral therapy interruption. The TCR library was built from RNA with a 3' RACE protocol and unique molecular identifiers. TCRdb recomputed calls from the 3' RACE reads with MiXCR, one row per CDR3 protein. Of about 89,000 distinct CDR3 sequences listed, around 6.9% are singletons. This clonotype was found many times. Treatment specified: PENTA 11 planned treatment interruption arm or continuous ART arm. The V segment lost 3 bases and the J segment 5 bases; nucleotides outside the gene matches: 8. Germline CDR1 LGHDT, CDR2 YNNKEL (reference sequence). This CDR3 spans 16 amino acids.

The TCR was taken from a pool of human donors with HIV. Sample: CD45RA+ CD4+ T cells from PBMCs, pooled from several time points, taken from a donor given antiretroviral therapy, either interrupted or continuous. Specified subset: naive CD4+ CD45RA+ CD45RO- T cells. The chain joins TRBV3-1 to TRBJ2-3, with TRBD2 matching 10 bases. The DNA of the CDR3 is TGTGCCAGCAGCCACCAGCTTAGCGGGAGGCGAGATACGCAGTATTTT. Protein sequence: CASSHQLSGRRDTQYF.